One sample yielded the 27 T cell receptor beta chains listed below, sequenced in a study of PD-L1 blockade in urothelial cancer. The method was immunoSEQ multiplex PCR; TCRdb's version includes in-frame clones alone and lacks a portion of them. The table lists 41,000 or so clones, 70% to 90% of them singletons. Time point here: peripheral blood 6 weeks after treatment start. Sequencing was performed on PBMCs, taken around atezolizumab (anti-PD-L1) treatment. These TCRs come from a man between 65 and 85 years old with urothelial cancer.

The sample holds one count of this clone. V and J are TRBV5-1 and TRBJ2-3, with 12 bases lining up with TRBD2. Germline-derived CDR1 and CDR2 are SGHRS and YFSETQ. Trimming took 4 bases from V and 5 from J; bases not matched to a gene: 8. CDR3 length equals 16 residues. CDR3 region: CASSPWTSGKRDTQYF. The CDR3 DNA reads TGCGCCAGCAGCCCTTGGACTAGCGGGAAAAGAGATACGCAGTATTTT.

The chain couples TRBV30 to TRBJ2-2; D may be TRBD2 (7 bases). The V gene's germline CDR1 is GTSNPN and CDR2 SVGIG (reference sequence). Trimming took 0 bases from V and 5 from J, leaving 16 bases between them. CDR3 size: 16 residues. Here the CDR3 reads CAWSVRGRERTGELFF. The CDR3 DNA follows: TGTGCCTGGAGTGTGCGGGGGCGGGAACGAACCGGGGAGCTGTTTTTT.

V is TRBV29-1 and J is TRBJ2-7; 9 positions match TRBD1. J was trimmed by 3 bases and V by 7 bases; bases with no gene match: 4. The CDR3 is 12 residues long. Germline V gives CDR1 SQVTM, CDR2 ANQGSEA. CDR3 nucleotides: TGCAGCGCGACGGGACAGGGCTACGAGCAGTACTTC. As protein: CSATGQGYEQYF.

This chain links TRBV6-6 with TRBJ1-2; 9 nucleotides agree with TRBD1. The V gene's germline CDR1 is MNHNY and CDR2 SVGAGI (reference sequence). CDR3 length: 14 amino acids. V shed 5 bases, J shed 8 bases, and the junction held 9 bases outside the gene matches. The CDR3 spells CASSGGTGIKGYTF. The CDR3 region has the DNA TGTGCCAGCAGTGGGGGGACAGGGATTAAAGGCTACACCTTC.

The gene calls are TRBV18 and TRBJ2-1, with 11 positions matching TRBD2. CDR1 and CDR2 (germline): KGHSH, LQKENI. The CDR3 runs to 15 residues. J lost 9 bases, V lost 2 bases, and 6 bases had no gene match. CDR3 residues: CASSPELAGDSEQFF. The CDR3 nucleotides are TGTGCCAGCTCACCAGAACTAGCGGGAGACAGTGAGCAGTTCTTC.

The chain couples TRBV10-2 to TRBJ2-7; perhaps TRBD2 as D (5 bases). The CDR3 length is 16 residues. V was clipped by 4 bases and J by 2 bases, with 18 bases between them. CDR1 is WSHSY and CDR2 is SAAADI in the germline V gene. The CDR3 region has the DNA TGCGCCAGCAGTGGTTGGGCGGGTCCCCACCCCTACGAGCAGTACTTC. It specifies CASSGWAGPHPYEQYF.

This chain uses TRBV5-4 with TRBJ2-5; no clear D gene. The CDR3 loop spans 15 amino acids. The V end lost 1 base, the J end lost 1 base, and 11 bases lay between the germline ends. Germline V gene sequence: CDR1 SGHNT, CDR2 YYREEE (reference sequence). The CDR3 DNA follows: TGTGCCAGCAGCTTGCCGCAGGCACCCCAAGAGACCCAGTACTTC. Amino acid sequence: CASSLPQAPQETQYF.

The chain carries TRBV19 and TRBJ2-1; 10 bases map to TRBD1. The ends lost 3 bases at V and 7 bases at J; junction bases unmatched: 0. Germline lookup yields CDR1 LNHDA and CDR2 SQIVND (reference sequence). The CDR3 runs to 13 residues. Written as DNA, the CDR3 is TGTGCCAGTAGTATGGACAGGGGGAATGAGCAGTTCTTC. Translating gives CASSMDRGNEQFF. The complete variable domain, with remaining parts taken from reference TRBV19 and TRBJ2-1, reads DGGITQSPKYLFRKEGQNVTLSCEQNLNHDAMYWYRQDPGQGLRLIYYSQIVNDFQKGDIAEGYSVSREKKESFPLTVTSAQKNPTAFYLCASSMDRGNEQFFGPGTRLTVL.

This sequence joins TRBV12-5 and TRBJ2-7; D is uncertain. Trimming left V 2 bases short and J 5 bases short, with 7 bases between. CDR1 and CDR2 (germline): LGHNT, FRNRAP. The CDR3 has 12 amino acids. The CDR3 sequence: CASGLIDNEQYF. The CDR3 region has the DNA TGTGCTAGTGGTTTGATAGATAACGAGCAGTACTTC.

V and J are TRBV10-3 and TRBJ2-3; 9 bases align to TRBD1. Losses at the gene ends were 8 bases for V and 2 bases for J; bases not matched to a gene: 8. This CDR3 is built from 15 residues. The germline V gene encodes CDR1 ENHRY and CDR2 SYGVKD. The CDR3 nucleotides are TGTGCCATCCACCCGACAGGGGGTTACACAGATACGCAGTATTTT. As protein: CAIHPTGGYTDTQYF.

The chain recombines TRBV25-1 with TRBJ1-3, with 8 bases that match TRBD1. The junction had 7 bases not matched to a gene; V was cut back by 6 bases and J by 3 bases. Per germline, CDR1 MGHDK and CDR2 SYGVNS. The CDR3 has 15 amino acids. The DNA for the CDR3 is TGTGCCAGCAGGGGAGACAGGGGCCTTGGAAACACCATATATTTT. Protein product: CASRGDRGLGNTIYF.

The chain employs TRBV18 and TRBJ2-3; 11 bases fit TRBD2. Germline V lookup: CDR1 KGHSH, CDR2 LQKENI. The junction had 4 bases not matched to a gene; V was cut back by 3 bases and J by 2 bases. The CDR3 is made up of 16 amino acids. This CDR3 is CASSPLAGGPTDTQYF. The CDR3 DNA follows: TGTGCCAGCTCACCCCTAGCGGGAGGCCCCACAGATACGCAGTATTTT.

The rearrangement links TRBV10-3 to TRBJ2-1; TRBD2 matches at 11 bases. The CDR3 sequence is 15 residues long. The germline gives CDR1 ENHRY, CDR2 SYGVKD. J gave up 0 bases and V 8 bases, and 3 bases lay outside the gene matches. The DNA for the CDR3 is TGTGCCATCGGGACTAGCGGAAGCTCCTACAATGAGCAGTTCTTC. Encoded protein: CAIGTSGSSYNEQFF.

The chain links TRBV29-1 to TRBJ2-1; 7 bases match TRBD2. CDR3 length: 14 amino acids. Germline V gene data show CDR1 as SQVTM and CDR2 as ANQGSEA. V gave up 4 bases and J gave up 0 bases; unmatched junction bases: 3. CDR3: CSVAPSGSYNEQFF. CDR3 DNA sequence: TGCAGCGTTGCCCCTAGCGGCTCCTACAATGAGCAGTTCTTC.

V usage is TRBV19 and J usage is TRBJ1-4; perhaps TRBD1 as D (6 bases). This CDR3 is built from 12 residues. CDR1 is LNHDA, CDR2 SQIVND, per germline (reference sequence). V lost 3 bases, J lost 10 bases, and 9 bases lay in between. The CDR3 coding sequence is TGTGCCAGTAGTATCCCACAGGGAAAACTGTTTTTT. As protein: CASSIPQGKLFF.

This chain uses TRBV10-2 with TRBJ1-1; 10 nucleotides match TRBD1. This CDR3 has 14 residues. J lost 3 bases, V lost 6 bases, and 4 bases had no gene match. Germline V gene lookup returns CDR1 WSHSY and CDR2 SAAADI. CDR3 nucleotides: TGCGCCAGCAGCGGGGACAGGGGCCACACTGAAGCTTTCTTT. Translation gives CASSGDRGHTEAFF.

This chain joins TRBV15 and TRBJ2-7; 13 bases are shared with TRBD2. The junction had 5 bases not matched to a gene; V was cut back by 3 bases and J by 6 bases. The CDR3 consists of 15 residues. Germline CDR1 and CDR2: LNHNV and YYDKDF (reference sequence). The CDR3 DNA reads TGTGCCACCAGCAGGTTACTAGCGGGAGGGTCCGAGCAGTACTTC. As protein: CATSRLLAGGSEQYF. The whole variable domain, filled in from reference TRBV15 and TRBJ2-7, reads DAMVIQNPRYQVTQFGKPVTLSCSQTLNHNVMYWYQQKSSQAPKLLFHYYDKDFNNEADTPDNFQSRRPNTSFCFLDIRSPGLGDTAMYLCATSRLLAGGSEQYFGPGTRLTVT.

The V call is TRBV27, the J call TRBJ1-1; TRBD1 is a possible D gene (6 bases). This CDR3 comprises 16 residues. CDR1 and CDR2 from the germline V gene are MNHEY and SMNVEV (reference sequence). Trimming shortened V by 0 bases and J by 5 bases, and 16 bases separated the two germline ends. The CDR3 spells CASSLSYQGSGTEAFF. CDR3 in DNA: TGTGCCAGCAGTTTATCGTATCAGGGGAGTGGGACTGAAGCTTTCTTT.

This clone appeared a few times. This chain connects TRBV19 to TRBJ2-2, with D unclear. V lost 3 bases to trimming and J lost 3 bases, with 2 bases between them. Germline V lookup: CDR1 LNHDA, CDR2 SQIVND (reference sequence). The CDR3 runs 12 residues. CDR3 DNA sequence: TGTGCCAGTAGTATCGACACCGGGGAGCTGTTTTTT. Translating gives CASSIDTGELFF.

The genes are TRBV27 and TRBJ1-2; a weak D match, TRBD1 (6 bases). The CDR3 extends over 13 amino acids. Germline CDR1 and CDR2: MNHEY and SMNVEV (reference sequence). The ends were cut back, 4 bases at V and 3 bases at J, with 9 bases in the middle. The DNA for the CDR3 is TGTGCCAGCAGTTGGTCAGGGGACTATGGCTACACCTTC. This sequence encodes CASSWSGDYGYTF.

The V and J genes are TRBV5-8 and TRBJ2-1; 10 bases agree with TRBD2. CDR1 is SGHTS, CDR2 YDEGEE, per germline. V lost 2 bases, J lost 7 bases, and 9 bases stayed unmatched. CDR3 length equals 16 residues. The CDR3, as DNA: TGTGCCAGCAGCTTATCGGGAGCGGGAGGGTGGAATGAGCAGTTCTTC. Translation: CASSLSGAGGWNEQFF.

The chain couples TRBV7-2 to TRBJ1-4; D unclear. The CDR3 spans 13 residues. Germline V gene sequence: CDR1 SGHTA, CDR2 FQGNSA. With 6 bases removed from V and 8 bases from J, the gap between germline ends came to 13 bases. In DNA form, the CDR3 reads TGTGCCAGCAGACCAACCTTCGGGGAAAAACTGTTTTTT. This sequence encodes CASRPTFGEKLFF.

V is TRBV7-6 and J is TRBJ1-1, with 7 bases lining up with TRBD1. The CDR3 sequence is 14 residues long. Germline CDR1 SGHVS, CDR2 FNYEAQ. V trimming: 5 bases; J trimming: 4 bases; junction bases outside the gene matches: 7. CDR3 loop: CASSRSQGGTEAFF. CDR3 nucleotides: TGTGCCAGCAGCCGTTCCCAGGGGGGCACTGAAGCTTTCTTT.

V usage is TRBV25-1 and J usage is TRBJ1-1; D gene unclear. V was shortened by 2 bases and J by 10 bases, with 14 bases between the two germline ends. This CDR3 region has 13 residues. Looked up from germline, CDR1 is MGHDK and CDR2 is SYGVNS. The CDR3 loop is CASSEQLERVAFF. The CDR3 DNA sequence: TGTGCCAGCAGTGAACAATTGGAGCGAGTAGCTTTCTTT.

This chain connects TRBV5-6 to TRBJ2-1; 9 positions agree with TRBD2. With 4 bases clipped from V and 2 bases from J, the junction kept 10 bases outside the gene matches. CDR1 is SGHDT, CDR2 YYEEEE, per germline. The CDR3 has 17 residues. The CDR3, as DNA: TGTGCCAGCAGCAGCCGACTAGCGGTCCTCGCCTACAATGAGCAGTTCTTC. Amino acid sequence: CASSSRLAVLAYNEQFF.

The V and J genes are TRBV5-1 and TRBJ2-3; 8 bases align to TRBD2. V gave up 4 bases and J gave up 4 bases; unmatched junction bases: 5. The CDR3 runs 14 residues. CDR1 and CDR2 (germline): SGHRS, YFSETQ. CDR3 nucleotides: TGCGCCAGCAGCCTCAGCGGGAGCTCAGATACGCAGTATTTT. It translates to CASSLSGSSDTQYF.

V and J are TRBV10-3 and TRBJ2-3; 7 bases are shared with TRBD2. V trimming: 0 bases; J trimming: 0 bases; junction bases outside the gene matches: 6. Germline loops: CDR1 ENHRY, CDR2 SYGVKD. This CDR3 has 17 amino acids. The CDR3 protein is CAISESGGIPSTDTQYF. The CDR3 DNA is TGTGCCATCAGTGAGTCGGGAGGGATCCCTAGCACAGATACGCAGTATTTT.